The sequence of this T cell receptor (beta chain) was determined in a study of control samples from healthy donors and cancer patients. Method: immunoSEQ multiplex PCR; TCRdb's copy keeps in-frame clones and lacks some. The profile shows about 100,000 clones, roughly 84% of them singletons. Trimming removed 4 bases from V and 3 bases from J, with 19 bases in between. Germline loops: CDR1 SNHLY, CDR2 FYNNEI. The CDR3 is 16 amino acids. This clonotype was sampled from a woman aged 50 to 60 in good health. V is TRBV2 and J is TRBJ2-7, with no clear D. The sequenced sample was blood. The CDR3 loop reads CASSGWFAQTVYEQYV. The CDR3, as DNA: TGTGCCAGCAGTGGGTGGTTCGCGCAGACGGTCTACGAGCAGTACGTC.